Following are 9 T cell receptor beta chains from one sample sequenced in a study of cytomegalovirus exposure and HLA in healthy donors. PCR employed 60 Vbeta and 13 Jbeta primers. Clones were read by immunoSEQ multiplex PCR, and TCRdb kept only the in-frame ones, dropping some. Listed are some 70,000 clones; around 7.5% falls within the top ten. Sequencing was done on a sample of PBMCs. Receptors were obtained from a female donor in good health and CMV-seropositive.

This chain links TRBV6-1 with TRBJ2-7; D might be TRBD2 (6 bases). The germline V gene encodes CDR1 MNHNS and CDR2 SASEGT. V was shortened by 5 bases and J by 2 bases, with 10 bases between the two germline ends. The CDR3 covers 13 residues. CDR3 DNA sequence: TGTGCCAGCAGTTTAGCGGATACCTACGAGCAGTACTTC. This sequence encodes CASSLADTYEQYF.

V usage is TRBV30 and J usage is TRBJ2-1; D remains ambiguous. This CDR3 spans 12 amino acids. The V end lost 4 bases, the J end lost 1 base, and 5 bases lay between the germline ends. Germline assignment: CDR1 GTSNPN and CDR2 SVGIG (reference sequence). CDR3 sequence: CAWTPSYNEQFF. CDR3 DNA sequence: TGTGCCTGGACTCCTTCCTACAATGAGCAGTTCTTC. The entire variable domain, with the rest obtained from reference TRBV30 and TRBJ2-1, is as follows: SQTIHQWPATLVQPVGSPLSLECTVEGTSNPNLYWYRQAAGRGLQLLFYSVGIGQISSEVPQNLSASRPQDRQFILSSKKLLLSDSGFYLCAWTPSYNEQFFGPGTRLTVL.

V is TRBV4-3 and J is TRBJ2-7; possible D gene TRBD2, 7 bases. Germline lookup yields CDR1 LGHNA and CDR2 YSLEER. This CDR3 is 15 amino acids long. Trimming cost V 1 base and J 4 bases, with 14 bases left between them. This CDR3 reads CASSQGMGGQYEQYF. The DNA for the CDR3 is TGCGCCAGCAGCCAAGGAATGGGGGGGCAATACGAGCAGTACTTC.

V gene TRBV29-1 combines with J gene TRBJ1-5; D possibly corresponds to TRBD1 (5 bases). The V end lost 0 bases, the J end lost 5 bases, and 8 bases lay between the germline ends. This CDR3 is built from 13 residues. CDR1 and CDR2 from the germline V gene are SQVTM and ANQGSEA. The CDR3, as DNA: TGCAGCGTTGAAGAGGGGCGAGATCAGCCCCAGCATTTT. Its protein is CSVEEGRDQPQHF. Together with reference TRBV29-1 and TRBJ1-5, the CDR3 gives the full variable domain: SAVISQKPSRDICQRGTSLTIQCQVDSQVTMMFWYRQQPGQSLTLIATANQGSEATYESGFVIDKFPISRPNLTFSTLTVSNMSPEDSSIYLCSVEEGRDQPQHFGDGTRLSIL.

V gene TRBV5-6 combines with J gene TRBJ1-1; D unclear. V lost 2 bases, J lost 0 bases, and 8 bases lay in between. CDR3 length: 14 amino acids. Germline V gene lookup returns CDR1 SGHDT and CDR2 YYEEEE. CDR3 sequence: CASSLSLLNTEAFF. The CDR3 nucleotides are TGTGCCAGCAGCTTATCACTCTTGAACACTGAAGCTTTCTTT.

The CDR3 sequence is CASSPRGAEEQYF. The DNA for the CDR3 is TGTGCCAGCTCACCCCGGGGGGCGGAGGAGCAGTACTTC. This rearrangement joins TRBV18 to TRBJ2-7; possible D gene TRBD2, 7 bases. This CDR3 region has 13 residues. Germline CDR1 reads KGHSH; CDR2 reads LQKENI. Trimming stripped 3 bases from V and 7 bases from J, with 13 bases between.

The genes are TRBV4-1 and TRBJ1-2; D remains ambiguous. V lost 1 base and J lost 11, with 14 bases in between. Germline V gene sequence: CDR1 MGHRA, CDR2 YSYEKL. This CDR3 is 13 amino acids long. The CDR3 nucleotides read TGCGCCAGCAGCCAAGCCCTGACCACTATTTACACCTTC. It encodes CASSQALTTIYTF.

The chain links TRBV27 to TRBJ2-7, with D possibly being TRBD2 (9 bases). CDR1 and CDR2 from the germline V gene are MNHEY and SMNVEV (reference sequence). The CDR3 covers 19 residues. V was shortened by 7 bases and J by 2 bases, with 30 bases between the two germline ends. CDR3 bases: TGTGCCAGCACCCGGACAGGGACCCCGACTAGCGGCCAGACCTACGAGCAGTACTTC. Encoded protein: CASTRTGTPTSGQTYEQYF.

V and J are TRBV28 and TRBJ2-1; D is ambiguous. V was cut by 1 base and J by 7 bases, with 14 bases left in between. The CDR3 totals 15 residues. CDR1 is MDHEN and CDR2 is SYDVKM in the germline V gene. The chain's CDR3 is CASSLSSSPRNEQFF. CDR3 sequence (DNA): TGTGCCAGCAGTTTATCCTCATCCCCCCGGAATGAGCAGTTCTTC.